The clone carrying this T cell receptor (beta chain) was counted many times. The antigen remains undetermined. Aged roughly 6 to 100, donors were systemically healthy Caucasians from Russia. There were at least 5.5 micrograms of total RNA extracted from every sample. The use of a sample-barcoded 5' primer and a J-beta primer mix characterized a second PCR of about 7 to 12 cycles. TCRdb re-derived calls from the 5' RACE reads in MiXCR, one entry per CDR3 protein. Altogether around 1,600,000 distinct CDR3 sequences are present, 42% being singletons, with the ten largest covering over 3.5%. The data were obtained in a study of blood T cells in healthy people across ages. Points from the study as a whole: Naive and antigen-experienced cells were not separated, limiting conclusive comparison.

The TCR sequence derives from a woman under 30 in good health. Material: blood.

CDR3 nucleotide sequence: TGCAGCGTTGTGGGGCTGACCACAGATACGCAGTATTTT. Protein product: CSVVGLTTDTQYF. This rearrangement joins TRBV29-1 to TRBJ2-3; D is perhaps TRBD1 (5 bases). Between the trimmed V and J ends, which lost 4 bases and 2 bases, there was a span of 10 bases. CDR3 length: 13 amino acids. Germline V CDR1 and CDR2: SQVTM, ANQGSEA.